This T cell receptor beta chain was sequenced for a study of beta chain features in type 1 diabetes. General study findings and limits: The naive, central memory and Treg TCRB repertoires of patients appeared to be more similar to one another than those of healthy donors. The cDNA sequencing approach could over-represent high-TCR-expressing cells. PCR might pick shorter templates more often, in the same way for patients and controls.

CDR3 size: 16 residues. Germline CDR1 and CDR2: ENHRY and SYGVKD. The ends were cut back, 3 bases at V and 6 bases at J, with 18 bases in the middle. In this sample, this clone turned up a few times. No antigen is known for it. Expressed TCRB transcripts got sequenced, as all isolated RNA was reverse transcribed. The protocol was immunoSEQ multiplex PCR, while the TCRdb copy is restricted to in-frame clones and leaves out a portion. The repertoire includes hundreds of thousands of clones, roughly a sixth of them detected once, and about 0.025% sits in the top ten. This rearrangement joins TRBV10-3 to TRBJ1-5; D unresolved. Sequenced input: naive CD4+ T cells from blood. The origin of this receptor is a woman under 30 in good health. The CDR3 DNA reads TGTGCCATCAGTGATCAACTGGGCAGCTTGGGTCAGCCCCAGCATTTT. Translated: CAISDQLGSLGQPQHF.